The T cell receptor beta chain described here comes from a study of regulatory T cells in long-lasting Graves disease. Findings and limits, study-wide: Persistent cases favored TRBV28, TRBJ1-2 and TRBJ2-5.

This CDR3 is built from 15 residues. The V end lost 6 bases, the J end lost 3 bases, and 18 bases lay between the germline ends. This clonotype was seen ten or more times. Its antigen remains unidentified. Sequencing libraries for TCR beta were prepared with iRepertoire HTBI primers and Arm-PCR of CDR3 regions. From the multiplex PCR reads, TCRdb called clonotypes with MiXCR, one entry per CDR3 protein. The sample lists roughly 520,000 distinct CDR3 sequences, around 13% occurring once. Time point noted: newly diagnosed GD, antithyroid drugs for less than 3 months. PBMC-derived RNA was used for the TCR library. A further study also used this sample, focusing on T cells in Graves' hyperthyroidism and ophthalmopathy.

The chain has TRBV12-3 or TRBV12-4 and TRBJ2-7, with D unresolved. This receptor was obtained from a woman aged 25 to 45 with Graves disease. The sample was peripheral blood mononuclear cells (PBMCs), taken at new diagnosis, from a patient treated with antithyroid drugs. In nucleotides, the CDR3 is TGTGCCAGCAGCCGCCGGCCCTCGCAACTCTACGAGCAGTACTTC. Its translation is CASSRRPSQLYEQYF.